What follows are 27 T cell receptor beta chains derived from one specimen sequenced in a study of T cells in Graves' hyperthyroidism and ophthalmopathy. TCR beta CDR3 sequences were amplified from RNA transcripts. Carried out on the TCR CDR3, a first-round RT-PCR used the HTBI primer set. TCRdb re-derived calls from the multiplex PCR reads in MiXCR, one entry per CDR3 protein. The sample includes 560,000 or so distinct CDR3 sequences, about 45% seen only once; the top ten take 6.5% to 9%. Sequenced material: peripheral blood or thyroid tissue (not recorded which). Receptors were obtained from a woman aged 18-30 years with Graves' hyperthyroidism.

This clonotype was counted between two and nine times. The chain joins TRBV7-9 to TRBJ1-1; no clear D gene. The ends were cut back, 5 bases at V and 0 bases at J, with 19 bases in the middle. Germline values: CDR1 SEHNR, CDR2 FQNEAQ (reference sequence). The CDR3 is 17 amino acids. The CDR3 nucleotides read TGTGCCAGCAGCCCCGGTTTCCCTCCTACCATGAACACTGAAGCTTTCTTT. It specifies CASSPGFPPTMNTEAFF. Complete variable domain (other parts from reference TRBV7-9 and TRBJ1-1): DTGVSQNPRHKITKRGQNVTFRCDPISEHNRLYWYRQTLGQGPEFLTYFQNEAQLEKSRLLSDRFSAERPKGSFSTLEIQRTEQGDSAMYLCASSPGFPPTMNTEAFFGQGTRLTVV.

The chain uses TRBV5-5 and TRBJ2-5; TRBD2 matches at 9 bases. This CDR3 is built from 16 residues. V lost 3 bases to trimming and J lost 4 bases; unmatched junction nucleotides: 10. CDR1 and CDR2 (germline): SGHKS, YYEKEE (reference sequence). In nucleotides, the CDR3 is TGTGCCAGCAGCTCCTCAGGAGCGGGAGGAGCAGAGACCCAGTACTTC. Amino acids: CASSSSGAGGAETQYF. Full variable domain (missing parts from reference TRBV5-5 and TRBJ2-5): DAGVTQSPTHLIKTRGQQVTLRCSPISGHKSVSWYQQVLGQGPQFIFQYYEKEERGRGNFPDRFSARQFPNYSSELNVNALLLGDSALYLCASSSSGAGGAETQYFGPGTRLLVL.

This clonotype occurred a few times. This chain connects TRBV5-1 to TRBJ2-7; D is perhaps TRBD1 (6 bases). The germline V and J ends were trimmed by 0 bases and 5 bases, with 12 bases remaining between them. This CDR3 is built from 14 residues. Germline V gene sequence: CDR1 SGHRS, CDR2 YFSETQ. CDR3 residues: CASSLGAQGDEQYF. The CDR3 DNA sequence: TGCGCCAGCAGCTTGGGGGCACAGGGTGACGAGCAGTACTTC. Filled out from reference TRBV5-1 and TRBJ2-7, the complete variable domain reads KAGVTQTPRYLIKTRGQQVTLSCSPISGHRSVSWYQQTPGQGLQFLFEYFSETQRNKGNFPGRFSGRQFSNSRSEMNVSTLELGDSALYLCASSLGAQGDEQYFGPGTRLTVT.

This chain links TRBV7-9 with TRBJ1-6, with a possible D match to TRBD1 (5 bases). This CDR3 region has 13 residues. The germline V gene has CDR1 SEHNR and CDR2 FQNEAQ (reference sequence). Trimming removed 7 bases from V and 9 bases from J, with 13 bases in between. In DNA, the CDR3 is TGTGCCAGCACCTTGGAGGGGTTTTCACCCCTCCACTTT. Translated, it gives CASTLEGFSPLHF.

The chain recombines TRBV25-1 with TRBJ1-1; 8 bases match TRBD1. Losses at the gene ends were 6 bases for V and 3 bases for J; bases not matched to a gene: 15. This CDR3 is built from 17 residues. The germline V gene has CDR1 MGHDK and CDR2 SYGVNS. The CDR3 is CASSQNPQGARDTEAFF. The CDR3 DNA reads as TGTGCCAGCAGCCAGAACCCCCAGGGGGCAAGGGACACTGAAGCTTTCTTT.

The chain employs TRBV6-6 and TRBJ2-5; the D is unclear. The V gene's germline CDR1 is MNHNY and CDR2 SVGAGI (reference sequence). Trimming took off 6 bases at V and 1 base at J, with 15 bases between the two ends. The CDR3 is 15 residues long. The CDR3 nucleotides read TGTGCCAGCAGGGGCCCAGGTTCCCTCCAAGAGACCCAGTACTTC. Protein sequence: CASRGPGSLQETQYF.

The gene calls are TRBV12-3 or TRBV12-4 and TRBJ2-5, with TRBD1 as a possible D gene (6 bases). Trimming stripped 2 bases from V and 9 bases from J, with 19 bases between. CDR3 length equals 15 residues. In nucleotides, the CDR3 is TGTGCCAGCAGTTTAAAAGCGACAGGAACCGGGGCCCAGTACTTC. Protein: CASSLKATGTGAQYF.

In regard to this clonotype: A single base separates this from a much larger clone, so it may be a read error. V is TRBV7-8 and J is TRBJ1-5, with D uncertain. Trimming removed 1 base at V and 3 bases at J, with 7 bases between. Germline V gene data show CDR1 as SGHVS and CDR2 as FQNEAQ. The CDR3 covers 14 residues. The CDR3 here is CASSLDGTNQPQHF. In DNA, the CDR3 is TGTGCCAGCAGCTTAGACGGTACCAATCAGCCCCAGCATTTT.

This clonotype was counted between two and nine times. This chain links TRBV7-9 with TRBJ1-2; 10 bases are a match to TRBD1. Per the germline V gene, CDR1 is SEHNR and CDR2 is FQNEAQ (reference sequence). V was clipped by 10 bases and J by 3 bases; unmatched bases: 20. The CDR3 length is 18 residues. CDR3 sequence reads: CATPWRDRGHTAYYGYTF. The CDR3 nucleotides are TGTGCCACACCATGGAGGGACAGGGGACATACTGCTTACTATGGCTACACCTTC.

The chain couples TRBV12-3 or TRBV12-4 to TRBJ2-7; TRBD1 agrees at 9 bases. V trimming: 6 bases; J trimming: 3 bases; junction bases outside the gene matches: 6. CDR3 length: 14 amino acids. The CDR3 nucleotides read TGTGCCAGCAGGCGGGGACAGGGAAGCTACGAGCAGTACTTC. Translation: CASRRGQGSYEQYF.

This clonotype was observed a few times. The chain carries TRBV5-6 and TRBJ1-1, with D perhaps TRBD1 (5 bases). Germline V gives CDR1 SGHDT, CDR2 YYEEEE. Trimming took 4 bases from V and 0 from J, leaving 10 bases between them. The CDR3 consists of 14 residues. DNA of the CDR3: TGTGCCAGCAGCCGACAGCACATGAACACTGAAGCTTTCTTT. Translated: CASSRQHMNTEAFF.

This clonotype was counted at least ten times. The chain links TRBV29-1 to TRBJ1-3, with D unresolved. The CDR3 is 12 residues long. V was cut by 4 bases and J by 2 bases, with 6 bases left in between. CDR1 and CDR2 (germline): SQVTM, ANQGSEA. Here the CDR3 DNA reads TGCAGCGTTGTCCTGGCTGGAAACACCATATATTTT. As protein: CSVVLAGNTIYF.

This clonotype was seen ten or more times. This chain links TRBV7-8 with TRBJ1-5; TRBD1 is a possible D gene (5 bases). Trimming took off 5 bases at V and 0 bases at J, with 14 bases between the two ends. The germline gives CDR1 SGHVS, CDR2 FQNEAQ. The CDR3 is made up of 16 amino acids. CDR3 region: CASSPTGVDSNQPQHF. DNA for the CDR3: TGTGCCAGCAGCCCGACGGGGGTGGATAGCAATCAGCCCCAGCATTTT.

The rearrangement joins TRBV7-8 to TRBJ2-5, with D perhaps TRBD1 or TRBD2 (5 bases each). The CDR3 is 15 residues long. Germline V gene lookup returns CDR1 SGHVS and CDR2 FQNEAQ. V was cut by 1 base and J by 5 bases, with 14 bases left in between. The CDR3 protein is CASSLGRQRWETQYF. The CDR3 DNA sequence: TGTGCCAGCAGCTTAGGTAGACAGCGGTGGGAGACCCAGTACTTC.

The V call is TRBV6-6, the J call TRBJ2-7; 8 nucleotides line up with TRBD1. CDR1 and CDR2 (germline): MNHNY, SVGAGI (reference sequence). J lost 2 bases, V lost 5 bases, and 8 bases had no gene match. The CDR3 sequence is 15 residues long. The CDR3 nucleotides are TGTGCCAGCAGTGGCCTAGGGACAGGAACCTACGAGCAGTACTTC. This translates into CASSGLGTGTYEQYF.

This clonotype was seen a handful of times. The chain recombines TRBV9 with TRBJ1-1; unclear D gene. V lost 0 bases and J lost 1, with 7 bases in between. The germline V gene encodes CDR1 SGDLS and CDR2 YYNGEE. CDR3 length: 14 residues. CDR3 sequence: CASSVEWENTEAFF. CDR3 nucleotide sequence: TGTGCCAGCAGCGTAGAGTGGGAGAACACTGAAGCTTTCTTT.

CDR3 in amino acids: CASSLASETRKNYEQYF. The CDR3 region has the DNA TGCGCCAGCAGCTTGGCCAGTGAGACAAGGAAGAACTACGAGCAGTACTTC. The chain is built from TRBV5-1 and TRBJ2-7; no clear D. Per germline, CDR1 SGHRS and CDR2 YFSETQ. Trimming left V 0 bases short and J 3 bases short, with 19 bases between. The CDR3 sequence is 17 residues long. The whole variable domain, filled in from reference TRBV5-1 and TRBJ2-7, reads KAGVTQTPRYLIKTRGQQVTLSCSPISGHRSVSWYQQTPGQGLQFLFEYFSETQRNKGNFPGRFSGRQFSNSRSEMNVSTLELGDSALYLCASSLASETRKNYEQYFGPGTRLTVT.

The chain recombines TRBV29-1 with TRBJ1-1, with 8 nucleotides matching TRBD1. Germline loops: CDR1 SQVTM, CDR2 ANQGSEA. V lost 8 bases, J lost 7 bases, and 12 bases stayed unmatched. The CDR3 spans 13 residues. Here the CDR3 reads CSILTGDGIEAFF. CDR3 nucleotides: TGCAGCATCCTGACAGGGGATGGTATTGAAGCTTTCTTT.

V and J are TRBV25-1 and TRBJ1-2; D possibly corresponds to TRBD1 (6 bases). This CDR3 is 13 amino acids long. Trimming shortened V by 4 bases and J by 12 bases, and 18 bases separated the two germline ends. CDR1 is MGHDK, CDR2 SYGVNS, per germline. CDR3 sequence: CASSVAHQGSNTF. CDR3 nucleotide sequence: TGTGCCAGCAGTGTGGCCCACCAGGGGAGCAACACCTTC.

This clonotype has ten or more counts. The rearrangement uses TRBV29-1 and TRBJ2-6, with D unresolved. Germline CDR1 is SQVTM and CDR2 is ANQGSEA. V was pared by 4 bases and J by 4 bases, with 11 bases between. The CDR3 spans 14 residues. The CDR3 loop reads CSVAENPGANVLTF. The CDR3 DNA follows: TGCAGCGTTGCCGAGAATCCCGGGGCCAACGTCCTGACTTTC.

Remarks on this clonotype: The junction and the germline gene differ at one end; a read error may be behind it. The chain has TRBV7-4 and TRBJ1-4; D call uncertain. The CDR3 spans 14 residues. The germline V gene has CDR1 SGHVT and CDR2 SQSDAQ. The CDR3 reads CASILLGVDEKLFF. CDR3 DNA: TGTGCCAGCATCTTACTCGGAGTGGATGAAAAACTGTTTTTT.

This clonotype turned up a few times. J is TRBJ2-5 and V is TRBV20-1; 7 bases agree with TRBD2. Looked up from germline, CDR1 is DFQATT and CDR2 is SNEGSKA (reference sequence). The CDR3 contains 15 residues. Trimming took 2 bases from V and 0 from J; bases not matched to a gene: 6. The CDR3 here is CSARRFLADQETQYF. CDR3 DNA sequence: TGCAGTGCTAGACGATTCCTAGCGGACCAAGAGACCCAGTACTTC.

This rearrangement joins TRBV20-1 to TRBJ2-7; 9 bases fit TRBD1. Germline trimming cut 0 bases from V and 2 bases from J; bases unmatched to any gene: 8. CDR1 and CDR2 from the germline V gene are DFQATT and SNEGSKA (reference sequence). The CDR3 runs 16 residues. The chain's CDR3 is CSARDLMGQGTYEQYF. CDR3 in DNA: TGCAGTGCTAGAGATCTAATGGGACAGGGAACCTACGAGCAGTACTTC.

The CDR3 DNA follows: TGCAGTGCTAGAGCGCTAGCGGGAGATGGGTACGAGCAGTACTTC. Its protein is CSARALAGDGYEQYF. The V and J genes are TRBV20-1 and TRBJ2-7, with 10 bases fitting TRBD2. CDR3 length equals 15 residues. The germline CDR1 and CDR2 sequences are DFQATT and SNEGSKA (reference sequence). Trimming took 1 base from V and 4 from J; bases not matched to a gene: 7.

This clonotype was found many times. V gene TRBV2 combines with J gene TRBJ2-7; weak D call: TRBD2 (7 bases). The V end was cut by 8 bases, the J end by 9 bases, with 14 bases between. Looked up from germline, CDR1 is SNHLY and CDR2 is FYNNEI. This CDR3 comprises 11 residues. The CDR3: CASRRGPGQYF. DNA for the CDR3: TGTGCCAGCCGGCGGGGGCCTGGGCAGTACTTC.

Here the CDR3 reads CASRREGEKLFF. The DNA of the CDR3 is TGTGCCAGCCGCCGGGAGGGGGAAAAACTGTTTTTT. This sequence joins TRBV2 and TRBJ1-4; TRBD1 is a possible D gene (5 bases). The CDR3 is 12 residues long. V was cut by 8 bases and J by 8 bases, with 12 bases left in between. The germline V gene encodes CDR1 SNHLY and CDR2 FYNNEI. The full variable domain, completed using reference TRBV2 and TRBJ1-4, is EPEVTQTPSHQVTQMGQEVILRCVPISNHLYFYWYRQILGQKVEFLVSFYNNEISEKSEIFDDQFSVERPDGSNFTLKIRSTKLEDSAMYFCASRREGEKLFFGSGTQLSVL.

CDR3: CASSLSREKADTEAFF. DNA of the CDR3: TGTGCCAGCAGTTTATCCAGGGAAAAGGCTGACACTGAAGCTTTCTTT. This chain uses TRBV27 with TRBJ1-1, with D possibly matching TRBD1 (5 bases). Trimming took off 0 bases at V and 3 bases at J, with 14 bases between the two ends. The germline V gene encodes CDR1 MNHEY and CDR2 SMNVEV (reference sequence). The CDR3 spans 16 residues.